This section outlines one T cell receptor beta chain sequence together with its context. Germline V gives CDR1 SGHRS, CDR2 YFSETQ. The CDR3 has 16 amino acids. Trimming took 1 base from V and 2 from J, leaving 15 bases between them. This specimen belongs to a study of blood T cell repertoires in COVID-19. At the level of the study: Italy, Spain and the United States were the sources of the convalescent and acute COVID-19 samples.

Original handling: Reference gene primer amplification gave nucleated cell count estimates. The method was immunoSEQ multiplex PCR; TCRdb's version includes in-frame clones alone and lacks a portion of them. That table supplies the V and J calls and clone size; D and trimming were determined from the DNA. The sample has 150,000 to 200,000 clones; about nine tenths are singletons. This TCR came from a man aged 65-85 years with active or convalescent COVID-19. The specimen was peripheral blood. The rearrangement uses TRBV5-1 and TRBJ2-5; TRBD2 is a possible D gene (6 bases). The CDR3 nucleotides read TGCGCCAGCAGCTTGTCGGCAGGGAGGAGGCAAGAGACCCAGTACTTC. Its translation is CASSLSAGRRQETQYF.